This TCR beta chain emerged from a study of CD8+CD57+ T cells in acquired aplastic anemia. As for this clonotype: At one boundary the junction diverges from the germline segment, which might be a read error.

From germline, CDR1 is MGHDK and CDR2 SYGVNS. The CDR3 consists of 15 residues. Genomic DNA, serving as template, underwent TCR beta VDJ and CDR3 profiling. MiXCR, applied by TCRdb to the reads, yields one record per CDR3 protein. The sample has 150,000 to 200,000 distinct CDR3 sequences; roughly 50% are singletons. Those patients picked for sequencing had displayed CD8+CD57+ cell expansion on flow cytometry. Among the patients, none had received any therapy at the time of blood sampling. Sequenced: sorted CD4+, CD8+, or CD8+CD57+ T cells (not recorded which) from PBMCs. V is TRBV25-1 and J is TRBJ1-1; D ambiguous. This sequence was found in a human donor with aplastic anemia. The CDR3 sequence is CASSQETAESTEAFF. The CDR3 nucleotides are TGCGCCAGCAGCCAAGAGACGGCTGAAAGCACTGAAGCTTTCTTT.